These 7 T cell receptor beta chains share one sample of origin, sequenced in a study of glioma-infiltrating T cells after dendritic cell vaccination. The protocol was immunoSEQ multiplex PCR, while the TCRdb copy is restricted to in-frame clones and leaves out a portion. The sample lists approximately 92,000 clones; 75% to 90% were seen once. As to time point: after dendritic cell vaccination, including at tumor progression/relapse. This material consisted of blood, taken after dendritic cell vaccination. The receptors were sampled from a human donor with glioblastoma.

V gene TRBV4-2 combines with J gene TRBJ2-1, with TRBD2 matching 8 bases. CDR3 size: 16 residues. The germline V gene encodes CDR1 LGHNA and CDR2 YNFKEQ. The V and J ends lost 1 base and 7 bases, in that order; junction bases with no gene match: 9. CDR3 region: CASSQGNGGAGNEQFF. In nucleotides, the CDR3 is TGTGCCAGCAGCCAAGGGAACGGGGGGGCCGGGAATGAGCAGTTCTTC.

The chain joins TRBV6-1 to TRBJ2-7; 10 bases align to TRBD1. Per the germline V gene, CDR1 is MNHNS and CDR2 is SASEGT. Losses at the gene ends were 7 bases for V and 5 bases for J; bases not matched to a gene: 5. The CDR3 is made up of 13 amino acids. The DNA for the CDR3 is TGTGCCAGCACCCTAGGACAGGGGGACGAGCAGTACTTC. Amino acid sequence: CASTLGQGDEQYF.

This chain connects TRBV19 to TRBJ1-2, with 9 bases identical to TRBD1. CDR1 is LNHDA, CDR2 SQIVND, per germline (reference sequence). V lost 3 bases, J lost 5 bases, and 1 base stayed unmatched. CDR3 size: 13 residues. This CDR3 reads CASSIGQGYGYTF. The CDR3 region has the DNA TGTGCCAGTAGTATTGGACAGGGGTATGGCTACACCTTC.

The chain couples TRBV19 to TRBJ1-2, with 8 bases aligning to TRBD1. V was clipped by 4 bases and J by 7 bases; unmatched bases: 8. The CDR3 covers 14 residues. Germline CDR1 is LNHDA and CDR2 is SQIVND (reference sequence). As DNA, the CDR3 is TGTGCCAGTAGTACCGGAGACAGGGGAAGTGGCTACACCTTC. Its protein is CASSTGDRGSGYTF.

V and J are TRBV5-8 and TRBJ1-5; 7 nucleotides align to TRBD1. The CDR3 extends over 14 amino acids. The germline V gene has CDR1 SGHTS and CDR2 YDEGEE. V shed 4 bases and J 2 bases; nucleotides not matched to a gene: 3. CDR3 nucleotide sequence: TGTGCCAGCAGCCGGGACAGAGGCAATCAGCCCCAGCATTTT. Amino acids: CASSRDRGNQPQHF.

The chain employs TRBV19 and TRBJ2-7, with TRBD2 identical over 10 bases. Germline assignment: CDR1 LNHDA and CDR2 SQIVND (reference sequence). V trimming: 3 bases; J trimming: 6 bases; junction bases outside the gene matches: 17. The CDR3 consists of 18 residues. The CDR3 sequence: CASSIPDYRYSGRIEQYF. In nucleotides, the CDR3 is TGTGCCAGTAGTATCCCCGACTATCGGTATAGCGGGAGGATCGAGCAGTACTTC.

Remarks on this clone: The germline gene is not matched at one end of the junction; a read error may be the cause. The chain employs TRBV18 and TRBJ2-1; weak D call: TRBD2 (6 bases). The CDR3 has 15 amino acids. From germline, CDR1 is KGHSH and CDR2 LQKENI. DNA for the CDR3: TGTGCCAGCTCAGGGGACGGGAGCTCCTACAGTGAGCAGTTCTTC. It yields the protein CASSGDGSSYSEQFF.